A single sample is the source of the 27 T cell receptor beta chains below, sequenced in a study of T-cell reconstitution after alpha-beta-depleted transplantation in children. The TCRbeta library incorporated unique molecular identifiers. TCRdb recomputed calls from the PCR reads with MiXCR, one row per CDR3 protein. The sample lists some 200,000 distinct CDR3 sequences, about 7% occurring once. Sequences were derived from PBMCs, sampled before TCRalphabeta/CD19-depleted stem cell transplant. These receptors came from a boy between 2 and 10 years old with acute lymphoblastic leukemia, due to receive a stem cell transplant.

This clonotype was seen many times. This chain links TRBV4-3 with TRBJ1-1, with 7 bases that match TRBD1. The V segment lost 1 base and the J segment 4 bases; nucleotides outside the gene matches: 6. Germline CDR1 LGHNA, CDR2 YSLEER. This CDR3 has 15 amino acids. CDR3 in DNA: TGCGCCAGCAGCCAAGTCCACAGGGGCGGCACTGAAGCTTTCTTT. Its translation is CASSQVHRGGTEAFF.

A few counts support this clonotype. This chain connects TRBV15 to TRBJ2-5; D remains unclear. Germline CDR1 is LNHNV and CDR2 is YYDKDF (reference sequence). Trimming took off 6 bases at V and 5 bases at J, with 13 bases between the two ends. The CDR3 consists of 13 residues. The CDR3 here is CATRELRMETQYF. The CDR3 coding sequence is TGTGCCACCAGGGAATTAAGAATGGAGACCCAGTACTTC.

In its sample, this clonotype ranks as medium-sized. V gene TRBV12-3 or TRBV12-4 combines with J gene TRBJ2-3, with TRBD1 matching over 11 bases. With V trimmed by 4 bases and J by 4 bases, 7 bases remained unmatched. This CDR3 has 16 residues. Here the CDR3 reads CASSSRDRGSSDTQYF. The CDR3 bases are TGTGCCAGCAGTTCGCGGGACAGGGGGTCTTCAGATACGCAGTATTTT.

This clonotype was observed many times. The V and J genes are TRBV28 and TRBJ1-1, with 11 bases matching TRBD1. Germline values: CDR1 MDHEN, CDR2 SYDVKM. The CDR3 totals 12 residues. V gave up 6 bases and J gave up 7 bases; unmatched junction bases: 1. The CDR3 bases are TGTGCCAGCAGAGGGACAGGGGGTGAAGCTTTCTTT. It specifies CASRGTGGEAFF.

This clonotype was seen many times. The chain employs TRBV20-1 and TRBJ2-5; no firm D call. CDR1 is DFQATT and CDR2 is SNEGSKA in the germline V gene (reference sequence). Trimming cost V 3 bases and J 5 bases, with 10 bases left between them. The CDR3 is 12 residues long. The CDR3 DNA reads as TGCAGTGCTAGGGTCGGTCCGGAGACCCAGTACTTC. Residues: CSARVGPETQYF.

This clonotype was recorded a few times. This chain links TRBV30 with TRBJ1-2; D gene uncertain. CDR1 and CDR2 (germline): GTSNPN, SVGIG (reference sequence). The CDR3 loop spans 12 amino acids. The V gene lost 0 bases and the J gene lost 5 bases, with 7 bases spanning the gap. The CDR3 spells CAWSVSGYGYTF. CDR3 nucleotide sequence: TGTGCCTGGAGTGTAAGCGGATATGGCTACACCTTC.

The sample holds many counts of this clonotype. The genes are TRBV4-3 and TRBJ1-1; 9 bases match TRBD1. CDR3 length: 13 amino acids. The V and J ends lost 4 bases and 5 bases, in that order; junction bases with no gene match: 2. The germline V gene encodes CDR1 LGHNA and CDR2 YSLEER. The chain's CDR3 is CASSRGQGTEAFF. The CDR3 nucleotides read TGCGCCAGCAGCCGCGGACAGGGGACTGAAGCTTTCTTT.

The chain uses TRBV5-1 and TRBJ2-7; 9 nucleotides line up with TRBD2. This CDR3 has 16 residues. CDR1 is SGHRS, CDR2 YFSETQ, per germline. After removal of 6 bases from V and 2 bases from J, the junction contained 12 bases not matched to a gene. The CDR3 sequence: CASTHLGRLAAYEQYF. CDR3 bases: TGCGCCAGCACCCACCTTGGCCGACTAGCGGCCTACGAGCAGTACTTC.

V is TRBV6-5 and J is TRBJ2-5, with D perhaps matching TRBD1 (5 bases). The CDR3 is made up of 14 amino acids. Trimming removed 4 bases at V and 5 bases at J, with 14 bases between. The V gene's germline CDR1 is MNHEY and CDR2 SVGAGI. The CDR3 DNA sequence: TGTGCCAGCAGTTTCCAGGGTGTGGTGGAGACCCAGTACTTC. Translated: CASSFQGVVETQYF.

The sample holds many counts of this clonotype. This chain links TRBV28 with TRBJ2-3, with TRBD2 identical over 8 bases. CDR1 is MDHEN and CDR2 is SYDVKM in the germline V gene. The CDR3 is 15 amino acids. V dropped 7 bases and J dropped 3; count of bases not matched to a gene: 9. CDR3 sequence: CASTLLTGGTDTQYF. CDR3 bases: TGTGCCAGCACGCTGCTGACGGGAGGGACAGATACGCAGTATTTT.

At least ten counts were recorded for this clonotype. V gene TRBV12-3 or TRBV12-4 combines with J gene TRBJ1-3; 7 bases are a match to TRBD1. CDR3 size: 15 residues. Trimming removed 7 bases from V and 0 bases from J; junction bases left unmatched: 6. The CDR3 nucleotides read TGTGCCAGCAACGGACAGGAGAGCTCTGGAAACACCATATATTTT. Its protein is CASNGQESSGNTIYF.

The rearrangement links TRBV7-9 to TRBJ2-7, with D unresolved. Trimming shortened V by 8 bases and J by 0 bases, and 11 bases separated the two germline ends. Germline CDR1 and CDR2: SEHNR and FQNEAQ (reference sequence). The CDR3 has 13 amino acids. In nucleotides, the CDR3 is TGTGCCAGCGGCTCAACCGACTCCTACGAGCAGTACGTC. Translated, it gives CASGSTDSYEQYV.

This clonotype showed up many times. The chain is built from TRBV20-1 and TRBJ2-3; tentatively, D is TRBD2 (6 bases). V lost 6 bases and J lost 2, with 15 bases in between. Germline-derived CDR1 and CDR2 are DFQATT and SNEGSKA (reference sequence). This CDR3 spans 14 amino acids. CDR3 nucleotides: TGCAGTGCCCGGGACTTTTTCCTCACAGATACGCAGTATTTT. This sequence encodes CSARDFFLTDTQYF.

This clonotype was observed at least ten times. The V gene is TRBV6-1, the J gene TRBJ2-1; TRBD2 might be the D (6 bases). Germline V lookup: CDR1 MNHNS, CDR2 SASEGT. CDR3 length equals 14 residues. The V gene lost 5 bases and the J gene lost 9 bases, with 17 bases spanning the gap. DNA of the CDR3: TGTGCCAGCAGTCTAGCGCTGCGCTTGGGTGAGCAGTTCTTC. Residues: CASSLALRLGEQFF.

This clonotype was counted many times. This chain joins TRBV9 and TRBJ2-1; 10 positions match TRBD2. Germline V gene data show CDR1 as SGDLS and CDR2 as YYNGEE. Trimming cost V 4 bases and J 4 bases; bases outside gene matches: 5. The CDR3 covers 15 residues. The CDR3 sequence is CASSSSGREYNEQFF. The CDR3 DNA is TGTGCCAGCAGCTCAAGCGGGAGGGAGTACAATGAGCAGTTCTTC.

The gene calls are TRBV5-1 and TRBJ1-1; D gene uncertain. This CDR3 contains 15 residues. The V gene's germline CDR1 is SGHRS and CDR2 YFSETQ. V lost 0 bases to trimming and J lost 0 bases, with 9 bases between them. The CDR3 coding sequence is TGCGCCAGCAGCTTGGTCGAGGGTATGAACACTGAAGCTTTCTTT. Its protein product is CASSLVEGMNTEAFF. The full variable domain, in which reference TRBV5-1 and TRBJ1-1 provide the parts outside the CDR3, is KAGVTQTPRYLIKTRGQQVTLSCSPISGHRSVSWYQQTPGQGLQFLFEYFSETQRNKGNFPGRFSGRQFSNSRSEMNVSTLELGDSALYLCASSLVEGMNTEAFFGQGTRLTVV.

This clonotype was seen at least ten times. The V gene is TRBV7-8, the J gene TRBJ2-1; D may be TRBD2 (6 bases). The CDR3 runs 14 residues. Trimming left V 5 bases short and J 9 bases short, with 17 bases between. Germline V gives CDR1 SGHVS, CDR2 FQNEAQ. The CDR3 DNA follows: TGTGCCAGCAGCCCGTCCGGGACTCACGGTGAGCAGTTCTTC. Translation: CASSPSGTHGEQFF. Based on the CDR3 plus reference TRBV7-8 and TRBJ2-1, the full variable domain is GAGVSQSPRYKVAKRGQDVALRCDPISGHVSLFWYQQALGQGPEFLTYFQNEAQLDKSGLPSDRFFAERPEGSVSTLKIQRTQQEDSAVYLCASSPSGTHGEQFFGPGTRLTVL.

This clonotype came up many times. A single base separates this from a much larger clone, so it may be a read error. This rearrangement joins TRBV11-2 to TRBJ2-7, with 9 positions matching TRBD1. The J segment lost 5 bases and the V segment lost 7 bases, leaving 15 bases of the junction unmatched. The CDR3 is 16 residues long. Germline values: CDR1 SGHAT, CDR2 FQNNGV. CDR3 DNA: TGTGCCAGCATCTCCCCCGGACAGGGGCCTAACCACGAGCAGTACTTC. Protein sequence: CASISPGQGPNHEQYF.

This clonotype was seen many times. The chain recombines TRBV12-3 or TRBV12-4 with TRBJ2-7; D possibly corresponds to TRBD1 (5 bases). This CDR3 comprises 13 residues. The V end lost 3 bases, the J end lost 4 bases, and 10 bases lay between the germline ends. CDR3 in amino acids: CASSLGRGYEQYF. CDR3 in DNA: TGTGCCAGCAGTTTGGGGCGCGGTTACGAGCAGTACTTC.

The chain is built from TRBV7-6 and TRBJ2-5; 11 bases are shared with TRBD2. CDR1 and CDR2 from the germline V gene are SGHVS and FNYEAQ. The CDR3 sequence is 16 residues long. J was trimmed by 2 bases and V by 6 bases; bases with no gene match: 8. The CDR3 protein is CASSHSGTSGQETQYF. CDR3 DNA sequence: TGTGCCAGCAGTCACTCCGGGACTAGCGGACAAGAGACCCAGTACTTC.

This clonotype occurred many times. This chain uses TRBV9 with TRBJ2-7; tentative D call: TRBD1 (6 bases). V lost 4 bases and J 0 bases, leaving 14 bases between the germline ends. This CDR3 spans 15 amino acids. Germline lookup yields CDR1 SGDLS and CDR2 YYNGEE. The CDR3: CASSLGTIGSYEQYF. DNA of the CDR3: TGTGCCAGCAGCCTCGGGACAATAGGCTCCTACGAGCAGTACTTC.

In this sample, this clonotype turned up many times. V is TRBV10-3 and J is TRBJ2-5; weak D call: TRBD1 (6 bases). The CDR3 covers 14 residues. V lost 0 bases and J lost 5, with 10 bases in between. The germline V gene encodes CDR1 ENHRY and CDR2 SYGVKD. For the CDR3, the DNA is TGTGCCATCAGTGAGTCGACAGGTGGGGAGACCCAGTACTTC. It encodes CAISESTGGETQYF.

This clonotype was seen many times. The rearrangement links TRBV11-2 to TRBJ1-6; D perhaps matches TRBD1 (6 bases). Trimming took 5 bases from V and 10 from J, leaving 21 bases between them. Looked up from germline, CDR1 is SGHAT and CDR2 is FQNNGV. This CDR3 is 16 amino acids long. As DNA, the CDR3 is TGTGCCAGCAGCCCTGTTAGCGGGACAACCGGGTCACCCCTCCACTTT. Its translation is CASSPVSGTTGSPLHF. Full variable domain (remainder filled in from reference TRBV11-2 and TRBJ1-6): EAGVAQSPRYKIIEKRQSVAFWCNPISGHATLYWYQQILGQGPKLLIQFQNNGVVDDSQLPKDRFSAERLKGVDSTLKIQPAKLEDSAVYLCASSPVSGTTGSPLHFGNGTRLTVT.

Many counts were recorded for this clonotype. The rearrangement links TRBV4-3 to TRBJ2-2; D unresolved. CDR3 length equals 16 residues. V was cut by 1 base and J by 1 base, with 10 bases left in between. Germline V gene lookup returns CDR1 LGHNA and CDR2 YSLEER. The DNA for the CDR3 is TGCGCCAGCAGCCAAGTAACCGACCTGAACACCGGGGAGCTGTTTTTT. Translating it yields CASSQVTDLNTGELFF.

This clonotype was recorded many times. J is TRBJ1-5 and V is TRBV5-1; 8 bases fit TRBD1. The V segment lost 4 bases and the J segment 1 base; nucleotides outside the gene matches: 1. The CDR3 is 14 residues long. Germline V gene lookup returns CDR1 SGHRS and CDR2 YFSETQ. CDR3 sequence: CASSTGGSNQPQHF. Written as DNA, the CDR3 is TGCGCCAGCAGCACAGGGGGGAGCAATCAGCCCCAGCATTTT.

This clonotype has only a few counts. The rearrangement uses TRBV7-9 and TRBJ1-2; 8 nucleotides match TRBD1. The CDR3 is 15 amino acids. V shed 11 bases and J 7 bases; nucleotides not matched to a gene: 18. Germline CDR1 SEHNR, CDR2 FQNEAQ (reference sequence). Written as DNA, the CDR3 is TGTGCCGTCGACGCAGGGACAGGAACTGCGGGTGGCTACACCTTC. It specifies CAVDAGTGTAGGYTF.

This clonotype has at least ten counts. The chain employs TRBV7-6 and TRBJ2-7; D not certain. Germline values: CDR1 SGHVS, CDR2 FNYEAQ. V dropped 3 bases and J dropped 3 bases, with 9 bases sitting between them. The CDR3 length is 13 residues. The CDR3 DNA is TGTGCCAGCAGCTTTGGGCAGAACTACGAGCAGTACTTC. As protein: CASSFGQNYEQYF.